The rows below give T cell receptor beta chains drawn from one sample of a study of cytomegalovirus exposure and HLA in healthy donors. Measured with immunoSEQ multiplex PCR; TCRdb has only the in-frame clones, and not every one. The sample lists roughly 170,000 clones, around 80% occurring once. The sample consisted of PBMCs. The receptors originated from a man younger than 35 in good health and CMV-seronegative. The CDR3 runs from the conserved cysteine through the conserved F or W. Each record gives: V gene, D gene, J gene, clone size, CDR3 protein, CDR3 DNA. D genes are given only for firm matches. Not all rows give a size; the values are once, few, many and, for expanded clones, a class.

>TRBV18|-|TRBJ2-6|few
CASSSSSGANVLTF
TGTGCCAGCTCATCCTCCTCTGGGGCCAACGTCCTGACTTTC
>TRBV4-2|TRBD1|TRBJ2-7|-
CASSQKGGQGTTYEQYF
TGTGCCAGCAGCCAAAAGGGGGGACAGGGAACGACCTACGAGCAGTACTTC
>TRBV5-6|-|TRBJ1-4|once
CASTPDATNEKLFF
TGTGCCAGCACCCCAGATGCAACTAATGAAAAACTGTTTTTT
>TRBV9|TRBD2|TRBJ2-1|-
CASSVASGRAGNEQFF
TGTGCCAGCAGCGTAGCTAGCGGGAGGGCCGGTAATGAGCAGTTCTTC
>TRBV27|TRBD2|TRBJ2-2|-
CASDQVAGTGELFF
TGTGCCAGTGACCAGGTAGCGGGCACCGGGGAGCTGTTTTTT
>TRBV18|-|TRBJ2-2|-
CASSSGRNTGELFF
TGTGCCAGCTCCTCCGGGAGAAACACCGGGGAGCTGTTTTTT
>TRBV10-3|-|TRBJ2-7|-
CAIGKPLGLTYEQYF
TGTGCCATCGGAAAGCCTCTAGGCCTCACCTACGAGCAGTACTTC
>TRBV19|-|TRBJ2-1|-
CASKGEAYNEQFF
TGTGCCAGTAAAGGGGAGGCCTACAATGAGCAGTTCTTC
>TRBV7-2|-|TRBJ1-2|-
CASSFERVDYGYTF
TGTGCCAGCAGCTTTGAGCGGGTCGACTATGGCTACACCTTC
>TRBV5-6|-|TRBJ2-3|-
CASSPGTFTDTQYF
TGTGCCAGCAGCCCTGGGACATTCACAGATACGCAGTATTTT
>TRBV5-4|-|TRBJ1-2|once
CASSFRRADYGYTF
TGTGCCAGCAGCTTCCGCAGGGCTGACTATGGCTACACCTTC
>TRBV27|TRBD1|TRBJ2-7|once
CASSFKGQGTFYEQYF
TGTGCCAGCAGTTTCAAGGGACAGGGGACCTTCTACGAGCAGTACTTC
>TRBV25-1|TRBD1|TRBJ2-5|-
CASLRDRGIVRETQYF
TGTGCCAGCTTGAGGGACAGGGGAATAGTTCGGGAGACCCAGTACTTC
>TRBV7-3|TRBD2|TRBJ2-4|-
CASSGLVPEYF
TGTGCCAGCAGCGGACTAGTCCCCGAGTACTTC
>TRBV6-5|-|TRBJ1-5|-
CASSYSLGGGNQPQHF
TGTGCCAGCAGTTACTCGCTAGGAGGGGGCAATCAGCCCCAGCATTTT
>TRBV6-5|-|TRBJ1-5|-
CASSDRQQNQPQHF
TGTGCCAGTTCTGACAGACAGCAAAATCAGCCCCAGCATTTT
>TRBV2|TRBD1|TRBJ2-4|-
CATTGAAKNIQYF
TGTGCCACTACAGGGGCAGCCAAAAACATTCAGTACTTC
>TRBV5-1|TRBD2|TRBJ2-7|-
CASSLGTSLRSYEQYF
TGCGCCAGCAGCTTGGGGACTAGCCTTAGATCCTACGAGCAGTACTTC
>TRBV6-1|TRBD1|TRBJ1-5|-
CASSDTTGVQPQHF
TGTGCCAGCAGTGACACGACAGGGGTTCAGCCCCAGCATTTT
>TRBV14|TRBD1|TRBJ1-4|-
CASSQQQGIGEKLFF
TGTGCCAGCAGCCAACAACAGGGGATCGGTGAAAAACTGTTTTTT
>TRBV9|-|TRBJ1-3|-
CASSVGPSSGNTIYF
TGTGCCAGCAGCGTAGGGCCCAGCTCTGGAAACACCATATATTTT
>TRBV19|TRBD1|TRBJ2-3|-
CASSSGTGGTDTQYF
TGTGCCAGTAGTTCAGGGACAGGGGGCACAGATACGCAGTATTTT
>TRBV19|-|TRBJ2-7|-
CASSISQDHSYEQYF
TGTGCCAGTAGTATATCACAGGACCACTCCTACGAGCAGTACTTC
>TRBV7-3|-|TRBJ2-2|-
CASSSSRLPAGELFF
TGTGCCAGCAGCTCTTCACGACTCCCCGCCGGGGAGCTGTTTTTT
>TRBV5-6|-|TRBJ2-2|-
CASRTGTTNTGELFF
TGTGCCAGCAGAACCGGGACAACGAACACCGGGGAGCTGTTTTTT
>TRBV5-4|-|TRBJ2-1|-
CASSLAASARVSYNEQFF
TGTGCCAGCAGCTTGGCTGCGTCCGCCAGGGTCTCCTACAATGAGCAGTTCTTC
>TRBV11-2|-|TRBJ1-3|-
CASSPEAIGNTIYF
TGTGCCAGCAGCCCAGAGGCAATTGGAAACACCATATATTTT
>TRBV27|TRBD2|TRBJ2-7|-
CASSTLAGGLSYEQYF
TGTGCCAGCAGTACACTAGCGGGAGGGCTGTCCTACGAGCAGTACTTC
>TRBV4-1|-|TRBJ2-7|-
CASSPKARDYPVDEQYF
TGCGCCAGCAGCCCAAAAGCCAGAGACTACCCAGTAGACGAGCAGTACTTC
>TRBV28|-|TRBJ1-4|-
CASSILQGYNEKLFF
TGTGCCAGCAGCATACTCCAGGGTTATAATGAAAAACTGTTTTTT
>TRBV30|-|TRBJ2-1|-
CAWSVRLREQFF
TGTGCCTGGAGTGTGAGGTTACGTGAGCAGTTCTTC
>TRBV7-9|-|TRBJ1-4|few
CASSFTGATNEKLFF
TGTGCCAGCAGCTTTACCGGGGCAACTAATGAAAAACTGTTTTTT
>TRBV2|-|TRBJ1-5|-
CASSPGVISNQPQHF
TGTGCCAGCAGCCCAGGGGTTATTAGCAATCAGCCCCAGCATTTT
>TRBV7-9|-|TRBJ1-1|-
CASSSRPTEAFF
TGTGCCAGCAGCTCTAGACCGACCGAAGCTTTCTTT
>TRBV18|TRBD2|TRBJ2-7|-
CASSFSGRSYEQYF
TGTGCCAGCTCGTTTAGCGGGCGCTCCTACGAGCAGTACTTC
>TRBV9|TRBD1|TRBJ2-7|-
CASSGRDRVGEQYF
TGTGCCAGCAGCGGCCGGGACAGGGTGGGCGAGCAGTACTTC
>TRBV7-3|TRBD2|TRBJ2-3|-
CASSLRGTSGMSGADTQYF
TGTGCCAGCAGCTTAAGAGGCACTAGCGGGATGTCGGGCGCAGATACGCAGTATTTT
>TRBV19|TRBD1|TRBJ2-1|once
CASKTGGGQFF
TGTGCCAGTAAGACAGGGGGTGGGCAGTTCTTC
>TRBV15|-|TRBJ2-1|-
CATSKSSSYNEQFF
TGTGCCACCAGCAAGAGCTCTAGTTACAATGAGCAGTTCTTC
>TRBV4-1|TRBD2|TRBJ2-3|-
CASSLRERGNTDTQYF
TGCGCCAGCAGCCTGCGCGAGCGGGGGAACACAGATACGCAGTATTTT
>TRBV7-9|TRBD2|TRBJ2-7|-
CSSSSGGYEQYF
TGTTCCAGCAGCTCGGGAGGGTACGAGCAGTACTTC
>TRBV9|-|TRBJ2-2|-
CASSANTGELFF
TGTGCCAGCAGCGCTAACACCGGGGAGCTGTTTTTT
>TRBV19|-|TRBJ2-2|-
CASSPGHSTGELFF
TGTGCCAGTAGTCCGGGACACAGCACCGGGGAGCTGTTTTTT
>TRBV5-6|-|TRBJ2-5|-
CASSWGDGTQYF
TGTGCCAGCAGCTGGGGCGACGGGACCCAGTACTTC
>TRBV5-6|-|TRBJ2-1|-
CASSPGYNEQFF
TGTGCCAGCAGCCCGGGTTACAATGAGCAGTTCTTC
>TRBV19|-|TRBJ1-1|-
CASGQGFLTEAFF
TGTGCCAGTGGGCAGGGTTTTCTCACTGAAGCTTTCTTT
>TRBV19|-|TRBJ1-6|-
CASSIVENSPPHF
TGTGCCAGTAGTATAGTCGAGAATTCACCCCCCCACTTT
>TRBV9|TRBD1|TRBJ1-3|-
CASSARDRVSGNTIYF
TGTGCCAGCAGCGCGCGGGACAGGGTCTCTGGAAACACCATATATTTT
>TRBV13|TRBD1|TRBJ2-7|-
CASSYRGYSLGEQYF
TGTGCCAGCAGCTACAGGGGTTATAGCCTCGGCGAGCAGTACTTC
>TRBV6-5|-|TRBJ1-2|few
CASSYSRGEGHYGYTF
TGTGCCAGCAGTTACTCGAGAGGGGAGGGCCACTATGGCTACACCTTC
>TRBV4-3|TRBD1|TRBJ2-7|-
CASSQLRDRDYEQYF
TGCGCCAGCAGCCAACTCCGGGACAGGGACTACGAGCAGTACTTC